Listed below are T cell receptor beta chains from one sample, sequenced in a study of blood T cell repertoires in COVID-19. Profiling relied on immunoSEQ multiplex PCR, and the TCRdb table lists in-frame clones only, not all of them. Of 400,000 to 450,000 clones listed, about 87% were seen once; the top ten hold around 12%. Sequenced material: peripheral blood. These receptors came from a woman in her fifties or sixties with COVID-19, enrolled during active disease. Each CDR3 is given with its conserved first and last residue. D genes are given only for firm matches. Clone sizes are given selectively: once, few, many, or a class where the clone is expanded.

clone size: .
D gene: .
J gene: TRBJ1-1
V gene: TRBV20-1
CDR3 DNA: TGCAGTGCTAGTTGGGGGGGGCTATCCACTGAAGCTTTCTTT
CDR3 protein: CSASWGGLSTEAFF

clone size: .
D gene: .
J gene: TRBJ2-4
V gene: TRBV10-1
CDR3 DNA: TGCGCCAGCAGTGAGAACAATGGCATTCAGTACTTC
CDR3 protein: CASSENNGIQYF

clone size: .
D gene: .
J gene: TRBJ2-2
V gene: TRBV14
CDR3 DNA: TGTGCCAGCAGCCAAGTGACAGCCAACACCGGGGAGCTGTTTTTT
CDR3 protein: CASSQVTANTGELFF

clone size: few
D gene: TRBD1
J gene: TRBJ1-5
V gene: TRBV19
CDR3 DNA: TGTGCCAGTAGTAAGGGACAGGGATGGGGGCAGCCCCAGCATTTT
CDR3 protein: CASSKGQGWGQPQHF

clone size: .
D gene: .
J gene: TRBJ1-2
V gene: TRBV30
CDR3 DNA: TGTGCCTGGAGTTTCCTCTATGGCTACACCTTC
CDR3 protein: CAWSFLYGYTF

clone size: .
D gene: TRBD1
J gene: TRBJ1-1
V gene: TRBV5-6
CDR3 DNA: TGTGCCAGCACCTTTACAGGGGCGAAGAACACTGAAGCTTTCTTT
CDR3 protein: CASTFTGAKNTEAFF

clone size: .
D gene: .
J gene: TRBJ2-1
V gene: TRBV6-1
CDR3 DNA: TGTGCCAGCAGTGAAGCCCTGACCGACACTGGGTTTCAAGCCCTTCAAGGTGAGCAGTTCTTC
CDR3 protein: CASSEALTDTGFQALQGEQFF

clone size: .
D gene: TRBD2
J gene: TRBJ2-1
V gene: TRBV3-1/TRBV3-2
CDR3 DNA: TGTGCCAGCAGTGTTAGCGGGGCGGGAAATGAGCAGTTCTTC
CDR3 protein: CASSVSGAGNEQFF

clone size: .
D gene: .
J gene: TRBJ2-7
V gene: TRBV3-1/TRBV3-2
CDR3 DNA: TGTGCCAGCAGCCTAGCGTCCGGGTTATCATACGAGCAGTACTTC
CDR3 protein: CASSLASGLSYEQYF

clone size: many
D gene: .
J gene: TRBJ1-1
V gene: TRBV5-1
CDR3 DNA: TGCGCCAGCTCTCCTCCGGGGGTTACGAACACTGAAGCTTTCTTT
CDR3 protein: CASSPPGVTNTEAFF

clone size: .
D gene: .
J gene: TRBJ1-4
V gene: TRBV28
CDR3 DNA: TGTGCCAGCAGCTACTCAGGGGAAGAAAAACTGTTTTTT
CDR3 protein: CASSYSGEEKLFF